This is a list of T cell receptor beta chains from one sample in a study of shared clonotypes between healthy human individuals. Profiled with immunoSEQ multiplex PCR; TCRdb holds only in-frame clones, not every one. The data show some 490,000 clones, 70% to 85% seen once. The sequenced sample consisted of PBMCs. These receptor sequences come from a woman aged 40-49 years in good health. Some clones in this sample may be carry-over from other donors' samples. CDR3s include the opening cysteine and the closing phenylalanine or tryptophan. The D gene is left open where the match is weak. Clone size is shown for a subset of rows, as once, few, many or a class of expanded clone.

cdr3_nt	cdr3_aa	clone_size	v_call	j_call	d_call
TGTGCCAGCAGAGGGGGGAGGGGGACGCAAGAGACCCAGTACTTC	CASRGGRGTQETQYF	NA	TRBV2	TRBJ2-5	NA
TGTGCCAGCAGCTTTCTGGACCTGAAAGAGACCCAGTACTTC	CASSFLDLKETQYF	NA	TRBV7-9	TRBJ2-5	NA
TGCAGCTCCCTTGGGGGGCCCGTTGGGCCGGGGGCAGAGACCCAGTACTTC	CSSLGGPVGPGAETQYF	NA	TRBV29-1	TRBJ2-5	NA
TGTGCCAGCAGCTTAGTATCCGGTAGCGGAGAGCAGTACTTC	CASSLVSGSGEQYF	once	TRBV11-2	TRBJ2-7	NA
TGTGCCAGCAGTGAGTATGGCAGGGTTAGCAACGAGCAGTACTTC	CASSEYGRVSNEQYF	NA	TRBV2	TRBJ2-7	NA
TGTGCCAGCAAAGGGGACTATGAAAAACTGTTTTTT	CASKGDYEKLFF	NA	TRBV6-1	TRBJ1-4	NA
TGCAGCGTTATACAGGGAGGAAGGACTGAAGCTTTCTTT	CSVIQGGRTEAFF	few	TRBV29-1	TRBJ1-1	NA
TGTGCCAGCAGCCCCTTATTCACTAGCGCAGTTTTATACAATGAGCAGTTCTTC	CASSPLFTSAVLYNEQFF	NA	TRBV28	TRBJ2-1	TRBD2
TGTGCCAGCCACCCTAGGGCCCAGGACGGAGAGACCCAGTACTTC	CASHPRAQDGETQYF	NA	TRBV28	TRBJ2-5	NA
TGTGCCAGTAGTACCCCCTCTACGGACGGCCGGTTCTTC	CASSTPSTDGRFF	NA	TRBV19	TRBJ2-1	NA
TGCGCCAGCAGCTTGGCCTCGGGGACAAGTAATTCACCCCTCCACTTT	CASSLASGTSNSPLHF	NA	TRBV5-1	TRBJ1-6	NA
TGTGCCAGCACCCGGGAACTAGCGGGAGCCGGGGAGCTGTTTTTT	CASTRELAGAGELFF	NA	TRBV2	TRBJ2-2	TRBD2
TGTGCCAGCAGTTCCAGGGGGCAGTCAATCTACGAGCAGTACTTC	CASSSRGQSIYEQYF	NA	TRBV28	TRBJ2-7	TRBD1
TGTGCCAGCAGTGAGGGGCAGGAAAGGTCACCCCTCCACTTT	CASSEGQERSPLHF	NA	TRBV6-1	TRBJ1-6	NA
TGTGCCAGCAGCGGACTAGCGGTTAACACCGGGGAGCTGTTTTTT	CASSGLAVNTGELFF	NA	TRBV7-2	TRBJ2-2	TRBD2